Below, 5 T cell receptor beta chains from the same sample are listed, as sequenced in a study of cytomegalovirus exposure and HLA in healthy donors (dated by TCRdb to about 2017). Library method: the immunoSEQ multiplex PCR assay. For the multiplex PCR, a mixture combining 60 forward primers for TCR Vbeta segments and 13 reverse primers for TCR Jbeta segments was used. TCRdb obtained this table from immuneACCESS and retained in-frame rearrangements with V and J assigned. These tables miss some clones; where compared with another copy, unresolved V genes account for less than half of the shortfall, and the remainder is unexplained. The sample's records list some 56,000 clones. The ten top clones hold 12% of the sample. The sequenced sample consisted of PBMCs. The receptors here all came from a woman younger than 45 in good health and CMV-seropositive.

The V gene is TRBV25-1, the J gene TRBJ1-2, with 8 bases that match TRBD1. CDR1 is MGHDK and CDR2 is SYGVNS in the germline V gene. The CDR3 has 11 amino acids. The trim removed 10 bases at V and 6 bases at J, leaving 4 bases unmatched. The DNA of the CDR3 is TGTGCCAAGGGACAGGTGGATGGCTACACCTTC. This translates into CAKGQVDGYTF.

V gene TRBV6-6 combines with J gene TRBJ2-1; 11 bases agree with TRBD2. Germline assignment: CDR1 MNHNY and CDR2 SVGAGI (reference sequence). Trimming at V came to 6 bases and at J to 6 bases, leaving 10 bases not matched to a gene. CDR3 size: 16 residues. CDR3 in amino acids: CASRSVAGGPRNEQFF. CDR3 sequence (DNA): TGTGCCAGCAGGTCGGTAGCGGGGGGGCCGCGCAATGAGCAGTTCTTC.

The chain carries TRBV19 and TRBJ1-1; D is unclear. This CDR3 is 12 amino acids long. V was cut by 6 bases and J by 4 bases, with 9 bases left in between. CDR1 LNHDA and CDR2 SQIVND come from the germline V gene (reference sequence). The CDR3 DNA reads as TGTGCCAGTAGCTCGCGTCTCACTGAAGCTTTCTTT. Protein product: CASSSRLTEAFF. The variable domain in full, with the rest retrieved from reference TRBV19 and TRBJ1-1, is DGGITQSPKYLFRKEGQNVTLSCEQNLNHDAMYWYRQDPGQGLRLIYYSQIVNDFQKGDIAEGYSVSREKKESFPLTVTSAQKNPTAFYLCASSSRLTEAFFGQGTRLTVV.

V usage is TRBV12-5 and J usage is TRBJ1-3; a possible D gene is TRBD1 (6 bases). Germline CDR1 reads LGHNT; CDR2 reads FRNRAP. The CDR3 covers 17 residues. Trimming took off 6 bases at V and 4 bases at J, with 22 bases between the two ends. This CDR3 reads CASGRDTHGARGNTIYF. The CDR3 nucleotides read TGTGCTAGTGGCCGGGACACACACGGGGCCAGAGGAAACACCATATATTTT.

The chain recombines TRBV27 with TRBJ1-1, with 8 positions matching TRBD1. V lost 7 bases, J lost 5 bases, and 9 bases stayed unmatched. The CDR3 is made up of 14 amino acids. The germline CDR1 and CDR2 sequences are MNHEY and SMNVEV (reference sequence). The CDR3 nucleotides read TGTGCCAGCACGCTCCACAGGGGGGGGACTGAAGCTTTCTTT. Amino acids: CASTLHRGGTEAFF.